This TCR beta chain was obtained from a study of T cell changes during pregnancy in multiple sclerosis. The CDR3 is 13 amino acids. V was trimmed by 5 bases and J by 10 bases, leaving 12 bases between them. Looked up from germline, CDR1 is MNHEY and CDR2 is SMNVEV (reference sequence). TCRdb keeps only in-frame clones here, not all; method: immunoSEQ multiplex PCR. The table shows 40,000 to 60,000 clones, with approximately 91% occurring only once. Sample: CD8+ T cells from peripheral blood mononuclear cells, taken after pregnancy. The chain uses TRBV27 and TRBJ1-6, with D hard to call. This clonotype originated in a female donor with multiple sclerosis, enrolled in a pregnancy study. The CDR3 region is CASSPGEGSPLHF. CDR3 DNA sequence: TGTGCCAGCAGTCCCGGAGAGGGATCACCCCTCCACTTT.